A single sample gave rise to the 16 T cell receptor beta chains below, sequenced in a study of memory CD4+ T cells and cytomegalovirus serostatus (dated by TCRdb to about 2019). Receptor amplification or capture employed the immunoSEQ multiplex PCR assay. In TCRdb, the immuneACCESS table is reduced to in-frame sequences with V and J assigned. These tables do not hold every clone; where another copy was compared, an unresolved V gene accounts for under half, and the others remain unexplained. The sample yields just under 95,000 clones; 80% were counted once. The ten largest make up 3.5% to 4% of the sample. A FACSAria II was used to sort memory CD4+ T cells, defined as single viable CD3+CD4+CD8-CD45RO+ cells. The sample comprised memory CD4+ T cells from blood. These receptors all stem from an adult in good health and CMV-seropositive.

The rearrangement uses TRBV19 and TRBJ2-1, with 12 nucleotides matching TRBD2. CDR3 length equals 18 residues. V shed 3 bases and J 5 bases; nucleotides not matched to a gene: 11. Germline values: CDR1 LNHDA, CDR2 SQIVND (reference sequence). CDR3 in amino acids: CASSIGHAGLAGNNEQFF. The CDR3 coding sequence is TGTGCCAGTAGTATCGGACACGCAGGACTAGCGGGAAACAATGAGCAGTTCTTC.

V usage is TRBV28 and J usage is TRBJ2-1, with 12 bases identical to TRBD1. V trimming: 6 bases; J trimming: 7 bases; junction bases outside the gene matches: 16. CDR1 and CDR2 (germline): MDHEN, SYDVKM. This CDR3 is built from 18 residues. The CDR3 DNA reads as TGTGCCAGCAGCACTACAGCTCCGGGACAGGGGGCTTATAATGAGCAGTTCTTC. Translation gives CASSTTAPGQGAYNEQFF.

The V call is TRBV7-9, the J call TRBJ2-5; TRBD1 is a possible D gene (5 bases). V dropped 2 bases and J dropped 4 bases, with 8 bases sitting between them. CDR3 length equals 13 residues. Germline CDR1 SEHNR, CDR2 FQNEAQ (reference sequence). CDR3 sequence reads: CASSLSGSETQYF. In DNA, the CDR3 is TGTGCCAGCAGCTTATCAGGGTCAGAGACCCAGTACTTC.

The chain recombines TRBV6-5 with TRBJ1-1, with TRBD1 as a possible D gene (5 bases). The CDR3 is made up of 13 amino acids. CDR1 is MNHEY, CDR2 SVGAGI, per germline. With 9 bases removed from V and 5 bases from J, the gap between germline ends came to 16 bases. The CDR3 loop is CASHWGVGTEAFF. CDR3 sequence (DNA): TGTGCCAGTCACTGGGGGGTAGGGACTGAAGCTTTCTTT.

V and J are TRBV11-2 and TRBJ1-1, with D uncertain. Germline V gene data show CDR1 as SGHAT and CDR2 as FQNNGV. The CDR3 consists of 12 residues. V was clipped by 4 bases and J by 5 bases, with 8 bases between them. CDR3 in amino acids: CASSSGGTEAFF. For the CDR3, the DNA is TGTGCCAGCAGCTCAGGTGGAACTGAAGCTTTCTTT.

The CDR3 region has the DNA TGCAGCGCCGCATGGACGGAGACCTACGAGCAGTACTTC. This encodes CSAAWTETYEQYF. This chain joins TRBV29-1 and TRBJ2-7; D ambiguous. Germline V CDR1 and CDR2: SQVTM, ANQGSEA. This CDR3 spans 13 amino acids. V dropped 7 bases and J dropped 2 bases, with 15 bases sitting between them.

This chain joins TRBV6-1 and TRBJ1-5; 9 positions match TRBD1. The CDR3 totals 11 residues. CDR1 and CDR2 (germline): MNHNS, SASEGT. V shed 8 bases, J shed 11 bases, and the junction held 4 bases outside the gene matches. The CDR3 DNA follows: TGTGCCAGCCGGGACAGGGATACCCAGCATTTT. It yields the protein CASRDRDTQHF.

This clone occurred a few times. V usage is TRBV10-3 and J usage is TRBJ2-1; D is possibly TRBD1 or TRBD2 (7 bases each). This CDR3 has 16 amino acids. Trimming shortened V by 0 bases and J by 7 bases, and 16 bases separated the two germline ends. From germline, CDR1 is ENHRY and CDR2 SYGVKD. This chain's CDR3 is CAISESTGRGRNEQFF. The CDR3, as DNA: TGTGCCATCAGTGAGTCGACAGGGCGGGGGAGAAATGAGCAGTTCTTC.

DNA of the CDR3: TGCAGCGTTAGTGCCGAGACAAAGAACACCGGGGAGCTGTTTTTT. Translated: CSVSAETKNTGELFF. The chain recombines TRBV29-1 with TRBJ2-2; the D is unclear. This CDR3 has 15 residues. Germline V gene lookup returns CDR1 SQVTM and CDR2 ANQGSEA. With 5 bases removed from V and 1 base from J, the gap between germline ends came to 14 bases.

The rearrangement uses TRBV15 and TRBJ2-3; D is possibly TRBD1 (5 bases). From germline, CDR1 is LNHNV and CDR2 YYDKDF (reference sequence). V was clipped by 5 bases and J by 2 bases, with 11 bases between them. The CDR3 length is 14 residues. The CDR3 sequence is CATSPTDTTDTQYF. DNA for the CDR3: TGTGCCACCAGCCCGACAGATACCACAGATACGCAGTATTTT.

The CDR3 spells CASSYGFGRGELFF. The CDR3, as DNA: TGTGCCAGCAGCTACGGTTTCGGGAGAGGGGAGCTGTTTTTT. This rearrangement joins TRBV7-9 to TRBJ2-2; D may be TRBD2 (6 bases). The CDR3 extends over 14 amino acids. Trimming pared 4 bases from V and 8 bases from J, leaving 14 bases between. CDR1 and CDR2 (germline): SEHNR, FQNEAQ (reference sequence).

This clone is a singleton in its sample. V is TRBV5-1 and J is TRBJ2-7; 9 nucleotides line up with TRBD1. With V trimmed by 4 bases and J by 4 bases, 12 bases remained unmatched. Germline CDR1 reads SGHRS; CDR2 reads YFSETQ. The CDR3 is made up of 16 amino acids. The CDR3 coding sequence is TGCGCCAGCAGCGCCAATTCCGGGACAGGGCGATACGAGCAGTACTTC. Protein product: CASSANSGTGRYEQYF.

CDR3 nucleotide sequence: TGCGCCAGCAGCTTGGGGACAATTCAATGGGAGACCCAGTACTTC. It specifies CASSLGTIQWETQYF. This rearrangement joins TRBV5-1 to TRBJ2-5; TRBD1 might be the D (5 bases). From germline, CDR1 is SGHRS and CDR2 YFSETQ. Trimming stripped 0 bases from V and 5 bases from J, with 14 bases between. The CDR3 is 15 residues long.

The chain employs TRBV9 and TRBJ2-2, with D hard to call. Germline V gene data show CDR1 as SGDLS and CDR2 as YYNGEE. The V gene lost 0 bases and the J gene lost 7 bases, with 4 bases spanning the gap. This CDR3 is 12 amino acids long. CDR3 protein: CASSVGVGELFF. The CDR3 DNA reads as TGTGCCAGCAGCGTAGGGGTCGGGGAGCTGTTTTTT.

The J gene is TRBJ2-5, the V gene TRBV27; D is ambiguous. With 1 base removed from V and 4 bases from J, the gap between germline ends came to 10 bases. CDR1 and CDR2 from the germline V gene are MNHEY and SMNVEV (reference sequence). The CDR3 covers 14 residues. The DNA of the CDR3 is TGTGCCAGCAGTTTATTGAAGGGCCGAGAGACCCAGTACTTC. Protein product: CASSLLKGRETQYF.

This clone occurred a few times. The CDR3: CASRRGVDYGYTF. The CDR3 DNA reads TGTGCCAGCAGGAGAGGGGTGGACTATGGCTACACCTTC. The chain carries TRBV25-1 and TRBJ1-2; D perhaps matches TRBD1 (5 bases). The CDR3 contains 13 residues. In germline, CDR1 is MGHDK, CDR2 SYGVNS. Deletions cut 6 bases from V and 3 bases from J, with 11 bases between.